This TCR beta chain was captured in a study of blood T cell repertoires in COVID-19. Study information: The United States, Italy and Spain provided the acute and convalescent COVID-19 samples. Sources were T cells, B-cell-depleted T cells, or PBMCs; the material itself was cDNA or gDNA.

Trimming left V 3 bases short and J 4 bases short, with 11 bases between. This CDR3 has 14 amino acids. Germline V gene data show CDR1 as SGHRS and CDR2 as YFSETQ. As handled by the study authors: Estimation of nucleated cell counts was performed using reference gene primer amplification. Produced via immunoSEQ multiplex PCR; TCRdb's table is partial and in-frame only. Clonal size and the V and J genes are those of that table, whereas D and trimming came from the DNA. This sample has 85,000 to 130,000 clones, with around 80% found just once. This clonotype was obtained from a woman in her sixties with acute or convalescent COVID-19. The sample was peripheral blood. V is TRBV5-1 and J is TRBJ2-1, with TRBD2 as a possible D gene (6 bases). CDR3 sequence reads: CASSWGTYYNEQFF. Written as DNA, the CDR3 is TGCGCCAGCAGCTGGGGGACTTATTACAATGAGCAGTTCTTC.